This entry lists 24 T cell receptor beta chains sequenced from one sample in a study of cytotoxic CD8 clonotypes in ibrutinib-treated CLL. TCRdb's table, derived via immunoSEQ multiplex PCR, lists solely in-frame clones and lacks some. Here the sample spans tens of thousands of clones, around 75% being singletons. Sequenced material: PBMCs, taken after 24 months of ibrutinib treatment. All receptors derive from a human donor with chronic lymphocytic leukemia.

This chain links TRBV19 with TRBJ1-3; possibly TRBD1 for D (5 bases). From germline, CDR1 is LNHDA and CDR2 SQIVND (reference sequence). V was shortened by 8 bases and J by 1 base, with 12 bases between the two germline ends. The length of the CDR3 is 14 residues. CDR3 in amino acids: CASAVGGSGNTIYF. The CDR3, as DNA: TGTGCCAGTGCCGTCGGGGGATCTGGAAACACCATATATTTT.

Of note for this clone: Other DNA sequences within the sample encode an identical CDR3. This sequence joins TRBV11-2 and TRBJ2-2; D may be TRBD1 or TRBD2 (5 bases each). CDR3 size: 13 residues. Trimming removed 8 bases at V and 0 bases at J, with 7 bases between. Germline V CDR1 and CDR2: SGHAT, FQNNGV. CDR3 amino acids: CASGGANTGELFF. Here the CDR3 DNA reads TGTGCCAGCGGGGGAGCGAACACCGGGGAGCTGTTTTTT.

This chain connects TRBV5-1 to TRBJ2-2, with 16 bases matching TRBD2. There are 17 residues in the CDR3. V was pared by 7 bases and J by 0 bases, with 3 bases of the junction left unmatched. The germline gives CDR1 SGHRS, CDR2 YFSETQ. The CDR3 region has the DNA TGCGCCAGCCGAGGGACTAGCGGGGGGGCGAACACCGGGGAGCTGTTTTTT. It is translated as CASRGTSGGANTGELFF.

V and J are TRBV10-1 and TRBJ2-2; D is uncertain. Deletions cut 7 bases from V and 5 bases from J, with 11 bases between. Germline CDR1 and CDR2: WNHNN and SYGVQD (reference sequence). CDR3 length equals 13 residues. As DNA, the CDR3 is TGCGCCAGCACCCTCGATCGGACCGGGGAGCTGTTTTTT. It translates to CASTLDRTGELFF.

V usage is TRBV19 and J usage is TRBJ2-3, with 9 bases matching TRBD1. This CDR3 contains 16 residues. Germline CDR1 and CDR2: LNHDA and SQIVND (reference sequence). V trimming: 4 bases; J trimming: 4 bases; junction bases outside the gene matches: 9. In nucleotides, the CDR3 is TGTGCCAGTAGTAAAGGGACAGGGAAAGGCGCAGATACGCAGTATTTT. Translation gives CASSKGTGKGADTQYF.

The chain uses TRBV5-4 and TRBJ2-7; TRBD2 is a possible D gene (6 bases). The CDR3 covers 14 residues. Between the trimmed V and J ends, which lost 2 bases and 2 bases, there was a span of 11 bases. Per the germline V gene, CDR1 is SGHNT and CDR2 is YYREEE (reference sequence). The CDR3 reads CASSLMTSPYEQYF. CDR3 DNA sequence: TGTGCCAGCAGCTTAATGACTAGTCCCTACGAGCAGTACTTC.

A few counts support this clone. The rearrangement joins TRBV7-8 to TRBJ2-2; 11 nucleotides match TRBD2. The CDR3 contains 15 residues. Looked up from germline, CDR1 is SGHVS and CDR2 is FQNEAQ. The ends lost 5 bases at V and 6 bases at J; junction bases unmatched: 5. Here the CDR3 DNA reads TGTGCCAGCAGCCTTAGCGGGGGGGCCGCCGGGGAGCTGTTTTTT. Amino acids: CASSLSGGAAGELFF.

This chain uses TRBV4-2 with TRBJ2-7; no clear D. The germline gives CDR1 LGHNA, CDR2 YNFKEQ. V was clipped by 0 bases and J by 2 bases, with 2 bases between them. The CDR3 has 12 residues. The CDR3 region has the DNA TGTGCCAGCAGCCAAGACACCTACGAGCAGTACTTC. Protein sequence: CASSQDTYEQYF.

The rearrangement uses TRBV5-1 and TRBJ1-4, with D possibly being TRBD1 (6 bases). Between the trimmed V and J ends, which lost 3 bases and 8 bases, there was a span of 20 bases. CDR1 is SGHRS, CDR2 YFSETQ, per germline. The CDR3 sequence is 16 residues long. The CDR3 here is CASSSLVGGPGEKLFF. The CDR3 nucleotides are TGCGCCAGCAGCTCCCTGGTCGGGGGGCCGGGGGAAAAACTGTTTTTT. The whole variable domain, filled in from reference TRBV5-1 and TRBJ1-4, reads KAGVTQTPRYLIKTRGQQVTLSCSPISGHRSVSWYQQTPGQGLQFLFEYFSETQRNKGNFPGRFSGRQFSNSRSEMNVSTLELGDSALYLCASSSLVGGPGEKLFFGSGTQLSVL.

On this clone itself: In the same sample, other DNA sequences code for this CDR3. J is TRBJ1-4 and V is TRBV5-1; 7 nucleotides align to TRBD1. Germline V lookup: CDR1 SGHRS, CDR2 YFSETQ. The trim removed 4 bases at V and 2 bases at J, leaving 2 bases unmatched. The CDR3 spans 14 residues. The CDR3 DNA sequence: TGCGCCAGCAGCCTGGGACAGACTAATGAAAAACTGTTTTTT. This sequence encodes CASSLGQTNEKLFF.

The CDR3 sequence: CASRTSQRGEQFF. Here the CDR3 DNA reads TGTGCCAGCAGGACCAGCCAGCGGGGGGAGCAGTTCTTC. This chain joins TRBV5-6 and TRBJ2-1, with 8 nucleotides matching TRBD2. CDR1 SGHDT and CDR2 YYEEEE come from the germline V gene. Trimming at V came to 5 bases and at J to 10 bases, leaving 8 bases not matched to a gene. The CDR3 is 13 residues long.

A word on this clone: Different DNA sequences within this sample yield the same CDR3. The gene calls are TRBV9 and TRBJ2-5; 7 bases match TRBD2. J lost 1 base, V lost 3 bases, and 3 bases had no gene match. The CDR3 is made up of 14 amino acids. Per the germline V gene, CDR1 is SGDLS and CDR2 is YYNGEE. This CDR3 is CASSAGTIQETQYF. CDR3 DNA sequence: TGTGCCAGCAGCGCCGGGACTATCCAAGAGACCCAGTACTTC.

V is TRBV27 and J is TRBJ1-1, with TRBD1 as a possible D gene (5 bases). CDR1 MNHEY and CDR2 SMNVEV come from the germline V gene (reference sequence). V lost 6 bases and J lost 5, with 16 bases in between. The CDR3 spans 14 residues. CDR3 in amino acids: CASSSQGGVTEAFF. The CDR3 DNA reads TGTGCCAGCAGCTCTCAGGGCGGGGTAACTGAAGCTTTCTTT.

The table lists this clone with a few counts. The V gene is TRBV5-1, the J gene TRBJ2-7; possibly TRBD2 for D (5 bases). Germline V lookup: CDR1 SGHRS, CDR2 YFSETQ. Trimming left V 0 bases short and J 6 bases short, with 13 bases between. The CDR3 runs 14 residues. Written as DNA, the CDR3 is TGCGCCAGCAGCTTGGATATCGGGGTCGGCGAGCAGTACTTC. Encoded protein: CASSLDIGVGEQYF.

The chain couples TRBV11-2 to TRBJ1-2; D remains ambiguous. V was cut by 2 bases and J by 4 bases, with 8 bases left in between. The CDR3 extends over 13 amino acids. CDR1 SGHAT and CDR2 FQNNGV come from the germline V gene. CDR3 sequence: CASSLPGGYGYTF. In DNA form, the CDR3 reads TGTGCCAGCAGCTTACCCGGAGGCTATGGCTACACCTTC.

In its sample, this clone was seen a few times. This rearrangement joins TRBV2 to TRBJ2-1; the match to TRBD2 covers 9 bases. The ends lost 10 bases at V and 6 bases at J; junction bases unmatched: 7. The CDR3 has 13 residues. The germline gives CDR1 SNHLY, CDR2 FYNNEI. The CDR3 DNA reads TGTGCCAATCCCGGGACTAGCATCAATGAGCAGTTCTTC. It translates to CANPGTSINEQFF.

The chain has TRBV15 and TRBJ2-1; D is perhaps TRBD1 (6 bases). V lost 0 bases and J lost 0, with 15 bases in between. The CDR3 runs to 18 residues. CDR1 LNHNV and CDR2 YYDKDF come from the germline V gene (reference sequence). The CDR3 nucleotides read TGTGCCACCAGCAGAGATCATGTGGGGGACACCTCCTACAATGAGCAGTTCTTC. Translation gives CATSRDHVGDTSYNEQFF.

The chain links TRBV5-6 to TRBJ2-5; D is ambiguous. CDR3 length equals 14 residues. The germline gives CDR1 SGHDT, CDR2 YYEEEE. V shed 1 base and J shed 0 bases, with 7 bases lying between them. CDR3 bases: TGTGCCAGCAGCTTGACCCAGTACCAAGAGACCCAGTACTTC. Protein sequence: CASSLTQYQETQYF.

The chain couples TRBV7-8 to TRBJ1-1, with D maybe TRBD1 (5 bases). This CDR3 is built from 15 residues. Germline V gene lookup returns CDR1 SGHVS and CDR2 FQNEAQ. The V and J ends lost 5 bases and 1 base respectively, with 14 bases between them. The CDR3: CASSPVGGTNTEAFF. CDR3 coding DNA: TGTGCCAGCAGCCCAGTGGGGGGGACGAACACTGAAGCTTTCTTT.

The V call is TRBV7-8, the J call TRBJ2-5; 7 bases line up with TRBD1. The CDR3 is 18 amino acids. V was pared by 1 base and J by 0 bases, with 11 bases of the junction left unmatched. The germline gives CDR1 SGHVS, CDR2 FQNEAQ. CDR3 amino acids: CASSLVGTGQLNQETQYF. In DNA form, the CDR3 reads TGTGCCAGCAGCTTAGTAGGTACGGGACAGCTCAACCAAGAGACCCAGTACTTC.

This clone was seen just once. CDR3 amino acids: CSAEAQVYNEQFF. CDR3 nucleotide sequence: TGCAGCGCCGAGGCGCAGGTCTACAATGAGCAGTTCTTC. The rearrangement links TRBV29-1 to TRBJ2-1; D gene unclear. Deletions cut 7 bases from V and 3 bases from J, with 13 bases between. This CDR3 is built from 13 residues. The V gene's germline CDR1 is SQVTM and CDR2 ANQGSEA.

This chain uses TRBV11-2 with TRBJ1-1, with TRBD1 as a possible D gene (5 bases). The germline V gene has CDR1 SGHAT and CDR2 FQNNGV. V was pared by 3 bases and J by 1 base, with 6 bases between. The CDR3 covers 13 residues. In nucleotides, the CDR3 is TGTGCCAGCAGCTTTACAGGGAACACTGAAGCTTTCTTT. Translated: CASSFTGNTEAFF.

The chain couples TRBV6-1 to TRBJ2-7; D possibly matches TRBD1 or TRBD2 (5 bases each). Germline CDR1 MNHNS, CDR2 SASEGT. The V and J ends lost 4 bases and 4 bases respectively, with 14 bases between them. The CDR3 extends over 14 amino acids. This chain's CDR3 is CASSGRDGRYEQYF. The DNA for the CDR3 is TGTGCCAGCAGTGGACGGGACGGCCGATACGAGCAGTACTTC.

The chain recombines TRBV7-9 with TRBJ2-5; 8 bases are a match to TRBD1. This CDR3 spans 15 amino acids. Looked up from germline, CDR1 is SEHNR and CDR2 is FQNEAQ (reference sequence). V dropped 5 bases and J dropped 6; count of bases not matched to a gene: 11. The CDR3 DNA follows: TGTGCCAGCAGCCCAGGGACAGGCGACGGGAAGACCCAGTACTTC. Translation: CASSPGTGDGKTQYF.